The entry below describes one T cell receptor beta chain. Its specificity is not known. The data belong to a study of T cells in Graves' hyperthyroidism and ophthalmopathy. Study results and limitations: Within blood appeared most thyroid clonotypes that had expanded above 0.001.

There were TCR beta CDR3 regions amplified from RNA transcripts. The study used the HTBI primer set for a first-round RT-PCR of the TCR CDR3. TCRdb re-derived calls from the multiplex PCR reads in MiXCR, one entry per CDR3 protein. The sample includes about 300,000 distinct CDR3 sequences, roughly an eighth of them seen just once. The germline CDR1 and CDR2 sequences are MGHDK and SYGVNS. V was clipped by 7 bases and J by 6 bases, with 18 bases between them. The CDR3 covers 15 residues. An approximately 9.4 ml volume of fresh peripheral blood provided the PBMCs. This TCR derives from a woman between 40 and 50 years old with Graves' hyperthyroidism. The rearrangement links TRBV25-1 to TRBJ1-4; no clear D. The sample taken for sequencing was blood. This CDR3 reads CASIADPGRDEKLFF. The CDR3 coding sequence is TGTGCCAGCATCGCAGACCCGGGGAGGGATGAAAAACTGTTTTTT.